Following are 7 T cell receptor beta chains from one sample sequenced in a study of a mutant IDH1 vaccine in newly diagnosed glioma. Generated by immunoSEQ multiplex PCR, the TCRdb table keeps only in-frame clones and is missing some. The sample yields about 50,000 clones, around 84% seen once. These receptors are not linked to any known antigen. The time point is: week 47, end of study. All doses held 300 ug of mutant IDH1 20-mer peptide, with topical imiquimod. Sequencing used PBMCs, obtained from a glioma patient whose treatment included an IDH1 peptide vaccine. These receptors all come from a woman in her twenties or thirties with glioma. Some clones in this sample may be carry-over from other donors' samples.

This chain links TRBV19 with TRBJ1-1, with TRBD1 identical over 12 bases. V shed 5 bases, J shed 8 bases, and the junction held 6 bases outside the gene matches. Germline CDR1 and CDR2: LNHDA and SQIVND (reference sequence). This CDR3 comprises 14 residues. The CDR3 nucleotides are TGTGCCAGTAGTGGCCTAGGGACAGGGGGCGAAGCTTTCTTT. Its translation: CASSGLGTGGEAFF.

CDR3 bases: TGTGCCAGCAGTGTCAGTTCGCGACTTAATGAAAAACTGTTTTTT. It is translated as CASSVSSRLNEKLFF. The genes are TRBV25-1 and TRBJ1-4; D is unclear. The CDR3 runs to 15 residues. Germline-derived CDR1 and CDR2 are MGHDK and SYGVNS. Trimming took off 4 bases at V and 4 bases at J, with 13 bases between the two ends. The full variable domain, with the rest looked up from reference TRBV25-1 and TRBJ1-4, is EADIYQTPRYLVIGTGKKITLECSQTMGHDKMYWYQQDPGMELHLIHYSYGVNSTEKGDLSSESTVSRIRTEHFPLTLESARPSHTSQYLCASSVSSRLNEKLFFGSGTQLSVL.

This CDR3 reads CASSPGLTYEQYF. CDR3 DNA: TGTGCCAGCTCACCGGGACTTACTTACGAGCAGTACTTC. V is TRBV18 and J is TRBJ2-7, with D possibly being TRBD2 (6 bases). Per the germline V gene, CDR1 is KGHSH and CDR2 is LQKENI. This CDR3 is built from 13 residues. V lost 3 bases and J 4 bases, leaving 10 bases between the germline ends.

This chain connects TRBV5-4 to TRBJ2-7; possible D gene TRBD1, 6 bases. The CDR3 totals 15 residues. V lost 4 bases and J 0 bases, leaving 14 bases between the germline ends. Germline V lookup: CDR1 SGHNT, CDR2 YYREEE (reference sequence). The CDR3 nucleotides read TGTGCCAGCAGCCTCGGACAGTTGAGCTCCTACGAGCAGTACTTC. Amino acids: CASSLGQLSSYEQYF.

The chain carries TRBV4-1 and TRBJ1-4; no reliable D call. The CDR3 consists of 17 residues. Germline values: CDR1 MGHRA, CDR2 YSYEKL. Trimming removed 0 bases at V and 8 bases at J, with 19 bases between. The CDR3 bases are TGCGCCAGCAGCCAAGAGGCAGGTCCAGGTAGGAGGGAAAAACTGTTTTTT. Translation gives CASSQEAGPGRREKLFF.

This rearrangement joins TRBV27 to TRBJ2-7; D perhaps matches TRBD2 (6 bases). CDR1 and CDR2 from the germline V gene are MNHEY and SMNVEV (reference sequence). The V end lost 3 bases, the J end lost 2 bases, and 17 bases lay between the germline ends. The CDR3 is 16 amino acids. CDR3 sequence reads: CASSFSRGEATYEQYF. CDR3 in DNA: TGTGCCAGCAGTTTTAGCCGAGGGGAGGCTACCTACGAGCAGTACTTC.

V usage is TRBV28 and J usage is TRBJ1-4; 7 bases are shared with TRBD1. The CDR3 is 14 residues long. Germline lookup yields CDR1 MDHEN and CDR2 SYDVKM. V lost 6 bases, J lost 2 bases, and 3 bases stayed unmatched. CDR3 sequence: CASRLGQTNEKLFF. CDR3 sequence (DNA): TGTGCCAGCAGGTTGGGACAGACTAATGAAAAACTGTTTTTT.